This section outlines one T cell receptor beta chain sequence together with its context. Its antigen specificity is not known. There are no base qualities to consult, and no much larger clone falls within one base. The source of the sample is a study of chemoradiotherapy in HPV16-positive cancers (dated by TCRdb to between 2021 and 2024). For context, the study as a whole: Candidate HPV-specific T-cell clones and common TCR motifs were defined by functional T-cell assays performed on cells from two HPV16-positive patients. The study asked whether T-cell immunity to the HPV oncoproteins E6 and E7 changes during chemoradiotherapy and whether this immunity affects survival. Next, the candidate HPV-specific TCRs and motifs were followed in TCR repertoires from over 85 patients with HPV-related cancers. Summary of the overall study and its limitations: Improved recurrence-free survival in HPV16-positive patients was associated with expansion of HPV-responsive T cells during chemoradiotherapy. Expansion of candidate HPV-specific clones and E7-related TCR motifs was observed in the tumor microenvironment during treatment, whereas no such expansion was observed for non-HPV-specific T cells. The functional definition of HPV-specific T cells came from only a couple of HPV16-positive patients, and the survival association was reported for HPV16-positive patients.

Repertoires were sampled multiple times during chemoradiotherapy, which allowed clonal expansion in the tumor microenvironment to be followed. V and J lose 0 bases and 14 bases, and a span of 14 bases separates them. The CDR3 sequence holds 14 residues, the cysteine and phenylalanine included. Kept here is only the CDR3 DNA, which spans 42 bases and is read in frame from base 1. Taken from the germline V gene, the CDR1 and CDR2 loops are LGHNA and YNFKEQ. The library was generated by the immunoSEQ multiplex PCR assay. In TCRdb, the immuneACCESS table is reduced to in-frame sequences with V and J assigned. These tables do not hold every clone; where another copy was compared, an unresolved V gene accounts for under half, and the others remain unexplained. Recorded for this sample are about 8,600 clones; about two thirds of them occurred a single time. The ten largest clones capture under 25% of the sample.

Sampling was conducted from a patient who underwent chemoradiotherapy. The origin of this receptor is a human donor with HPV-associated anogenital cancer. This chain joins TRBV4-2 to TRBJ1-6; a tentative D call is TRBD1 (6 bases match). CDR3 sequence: CASSQERGGLTLHF. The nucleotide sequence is TGTGCCAGCAGCCAAGAGAGAGGGGGACTAACCCTCCACTTT.